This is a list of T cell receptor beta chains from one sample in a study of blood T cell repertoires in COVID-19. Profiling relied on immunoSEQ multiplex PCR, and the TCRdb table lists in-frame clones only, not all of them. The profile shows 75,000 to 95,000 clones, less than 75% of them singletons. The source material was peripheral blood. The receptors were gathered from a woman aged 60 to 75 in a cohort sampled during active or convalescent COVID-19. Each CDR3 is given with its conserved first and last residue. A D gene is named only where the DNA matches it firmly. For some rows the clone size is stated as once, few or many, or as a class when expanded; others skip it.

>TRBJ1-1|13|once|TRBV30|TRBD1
TGTGCCTGGAAGACAGGGGAGAACACTGAAGCTTTCTTT
CAWKTGENTEAFF
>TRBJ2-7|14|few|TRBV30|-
TGTGCCTGGAGCGGAGGCCTGGGAGCGTACGAGCAGTACTTC
CAWSGGLGAYEQYF
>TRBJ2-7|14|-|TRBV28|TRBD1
TGTGCCAGCAGCCCTAATACAGGGGTTCACGAGCAGTACTTC
CASSPNTGVHEQYF
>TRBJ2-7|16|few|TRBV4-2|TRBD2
TGTGCCAGCAGCGTTACTGCTAGCGGGGGGACCTACGAGCAGTACTTC
CASSVTASGGTYEQYF
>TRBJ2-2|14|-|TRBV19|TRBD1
TGTGCCAGCCGACAGGGACCGAACACCGGGGAGCTGTTTTTT
CASRQGPNTGELFF
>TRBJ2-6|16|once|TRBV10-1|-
TGCGCCAGCAGTTCGTCCAGGGCCTCTGGGGCCAACGTCCTGACTTTC
CASSSSRASGANVLTF
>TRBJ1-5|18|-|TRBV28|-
TGTGCCAGCAGGGTCAGTAAGTTGGGGCAGGCTAGCAATCAGCCCCAGCATTTT
CASRVSKLGQASNQPQHF
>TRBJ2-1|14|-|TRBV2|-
TGTGCCAGCAGTGAGGAGACAGGAGGTAACGAGCAGTTCTTC
CASSEETGGNEQFF
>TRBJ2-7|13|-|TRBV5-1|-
TGCGCCAGCAGCCCCGGACAGCCCTACGAGCAGTACTTC
CASSPGQPYEQYF
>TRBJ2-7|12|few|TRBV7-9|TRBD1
TGTGCCAGCAGCCCGACAGGGTTCGAGCAGTACTTC
CASSPTGFEQYF
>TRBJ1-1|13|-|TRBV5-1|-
TGCGCCAGCAGCTTGCAGGGAAACACTGAAGCTTTCTTT
CASSLQGNTEAFF
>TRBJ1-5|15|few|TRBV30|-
TGTGCCTGGAGTAAACCCTACAGTAGCAATCAGCCCCAGCATTTT
CAWSKPYSSNQPQHF
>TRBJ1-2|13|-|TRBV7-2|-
TGTGCCAGCAGCCTCTCCCCAGGAAGTGGCTACACCTTC
CASSLSPGSGYTF
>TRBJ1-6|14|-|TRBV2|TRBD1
TGTGCCAGCAGTGCGAACAGGGGGCAATCACCCCTCCACTTT
CASSANRGQSPLHF